Below, one T cell receptor beta chain is given with its context. The sample belongs to a study of cytomegalovirus exposure and HLA in healthy donors. Primers for the PCR totalled 60 Vbeta and 13 Jbeta. Clones were read by immunoSEQ multiplex PCR, and TCRdb kept only the in-frame ones, dropping some. This table holds 150,000 to 200,000 clones, 75% to 90% found once. V was cut by 1 base and J by 2 bases, with 11 bases left in between. The CDR3 is made up of 15 amino acids. Germline V CDR1 and CDR2: SGHAT, FQNNGV. This TCR derives from a woman aged 18 to 35 in good health and CMV-seronegative. Sample: PBMCs. V usage is TRBV11-2 and J usage is TRBJ1-1; possibly TRBD1 for D (6 bases). The CDR3, as DNA: TGTGCCAGCAGCTTAGGCCCGACAGGCAACACTGAAGCTTTCTTT. It yields the protein CASSLGPTGNTEAFF.